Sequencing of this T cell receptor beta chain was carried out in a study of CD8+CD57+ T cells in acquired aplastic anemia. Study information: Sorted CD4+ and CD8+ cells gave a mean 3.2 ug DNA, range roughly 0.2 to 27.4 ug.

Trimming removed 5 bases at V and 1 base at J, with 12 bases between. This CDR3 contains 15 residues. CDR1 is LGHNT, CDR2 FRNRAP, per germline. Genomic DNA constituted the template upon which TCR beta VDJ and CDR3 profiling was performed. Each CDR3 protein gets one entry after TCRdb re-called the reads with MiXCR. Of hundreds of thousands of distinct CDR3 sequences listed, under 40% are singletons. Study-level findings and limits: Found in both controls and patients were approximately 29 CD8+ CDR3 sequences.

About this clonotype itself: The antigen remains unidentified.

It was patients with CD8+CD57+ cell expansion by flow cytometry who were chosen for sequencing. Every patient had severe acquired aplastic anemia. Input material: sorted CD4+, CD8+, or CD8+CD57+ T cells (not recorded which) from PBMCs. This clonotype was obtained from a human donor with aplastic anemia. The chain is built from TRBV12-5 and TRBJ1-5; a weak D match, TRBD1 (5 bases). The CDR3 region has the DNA TGTGCTAGTGGTGCAGGGCACCCAAGCAATCAGCCCCAGCATTTT. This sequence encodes CASGAGHPSNQPQHF.